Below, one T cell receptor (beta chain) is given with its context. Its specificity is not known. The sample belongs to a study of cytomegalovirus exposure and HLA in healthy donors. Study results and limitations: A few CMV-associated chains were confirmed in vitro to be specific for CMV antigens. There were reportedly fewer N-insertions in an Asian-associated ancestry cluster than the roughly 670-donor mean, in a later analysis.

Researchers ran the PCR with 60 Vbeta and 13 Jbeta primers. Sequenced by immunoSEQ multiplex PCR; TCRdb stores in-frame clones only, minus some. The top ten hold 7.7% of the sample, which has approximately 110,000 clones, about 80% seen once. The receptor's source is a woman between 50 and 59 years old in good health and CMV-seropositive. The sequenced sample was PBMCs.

CDR3 protein: CASSLRRGTSPLHF. Written as DNA, the CDR3 is TGTGCCAGCAGTTTGAGAAGGGGAACTTCACCCCTCCACTTT. The chain employs TRBV27 and TRBJ1-6, with D perhaps TRBD1 (5 bases). The CDR3 sequence is 14 residues long. V lost 3 bases to trimming and J lost 9 bases, with 12 bases between them. Germline V gene sequence: CDR1 MNHEY, CDR2 SMNVEV (reference sequence).